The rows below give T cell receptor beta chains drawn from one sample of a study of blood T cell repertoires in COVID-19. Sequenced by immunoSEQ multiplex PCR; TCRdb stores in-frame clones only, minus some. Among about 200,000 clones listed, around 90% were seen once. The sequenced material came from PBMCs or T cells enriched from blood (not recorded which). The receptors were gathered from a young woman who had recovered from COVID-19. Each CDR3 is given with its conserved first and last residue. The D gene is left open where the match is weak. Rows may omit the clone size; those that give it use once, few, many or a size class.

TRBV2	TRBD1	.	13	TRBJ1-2	TGTGCCAGCAGTCGGGACAGGGAGGATGGCTACACCTTC	CASSRDREDGYTF
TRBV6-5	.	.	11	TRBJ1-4	TGTGCCAGCAGTTCGGGAGGGTCCCTGTTTTTT	CASSSGGSLFF
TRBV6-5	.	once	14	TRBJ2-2	TGTGCCAGCAGCGGGACTTCGAACACCGGGGAGCTGTTTTTT	CASSGTSNTGELFF
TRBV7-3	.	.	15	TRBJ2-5	TGTGCCAGCAGCTCCCCTGGAGCGTACCAAGAGACCCAGTACTTC	CASSSPGAYQETQYF
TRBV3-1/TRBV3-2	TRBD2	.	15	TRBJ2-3	TGTGCCAGCAGCCAAATAGCGGGGGGGTCAGATACGCAGTATTTT	CASSQIAGGSDTQYF
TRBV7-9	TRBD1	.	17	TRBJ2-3	TGTGCCAGCAGCTTACTTATGGACAGGGGGAACTCAGATACGCAGTATTTT	CASSLLMDRGNSDTQYF
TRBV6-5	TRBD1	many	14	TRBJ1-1	TGTGCCAGCAGTCTACAGGGGTGGGGCACTGAAGCTTTCTTT	CASSLQGWGTEAFF
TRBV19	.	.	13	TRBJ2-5	TGTGCCAGTAGTGCACAGGGTTGGGAGACCCAGTACTTC	CASSAQGWETQYF
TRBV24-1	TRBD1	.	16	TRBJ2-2	TGTGCCACCAGTGACTACGGACAGGGGACCACCGGGGAGCTGTTTTTT	CATSDYGQGTTGELFF
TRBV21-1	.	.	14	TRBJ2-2	TGTGCCAGCAGCCCCGACCCGGGGACCGGGGAGCTGTTTTTT	CASSPDPGTGELFF